This TCR beta chain is drawn from a study of T cells in Graves' hyperthyroidism and ophthalmopathy. Study overall: The authors collected peripheral blood at initial diagnosis, before any treatment. Whole-study findings and limits: Blood also held most thyroid clonotypes expanded beyond 0.001.

The trim removed 1 base at V and 7 bases at J, leaving 6 bases unmatched. The CDR3 sequence is 16 residues long. Germline CDR1 and CDR2: LGHDT and YNNKEL (reference sequence). From RNA transcripts, TCR beta CDR3 regions were amplified. First-round RT-PCR of the TCR CDR3 relied on the HTBI primer set. Via MiXCR, TCRdb re-called the multiplex PCR reads, giving one row per CDR3 protein. The sample gives hundreds of thousands of distinct CDR3 sequences, roughly a sixth of which show up once; about a sixth is in the top ten. The table lists this clonotype with many counts. Antigen unknown. Sample collection date corresponds to first hyperthyroidism diagnosis, prior to any ophthalmopathy symptoms. Cells are PBMCs isolated from around 9.4 ml of fresh blood.

V gene TRBV3-1 combines with J gene TRBJ1-4; 10 nucleotides line up with TRBD1. This TCR was sampled from a woman in her forties or fifties with Graves' hyperthyroidism that later progressed to Graves' ophthalmopathy. The sequenced sample was blood. The CDR3 DNA follows: TGTGCCAGCAGCCAAGTATTTGGACAGGGGGGTGAAAAACTGTTTTTT. Translated: CASSQVFGQGGEKLFF. The variable domain in full, completed from reference TRBV3-1 and TRBJ1-4, reads DTAVSQTPKYLVTQMGNDKSIKCEQNLGHDTMYWYKQDSKKFLKIMFSYNNKELIINETVPNRFSPKSPDKAHLNLHINSLELGDSAVYFCASSQVFGQGGEKLFFGSGTQLSVL.